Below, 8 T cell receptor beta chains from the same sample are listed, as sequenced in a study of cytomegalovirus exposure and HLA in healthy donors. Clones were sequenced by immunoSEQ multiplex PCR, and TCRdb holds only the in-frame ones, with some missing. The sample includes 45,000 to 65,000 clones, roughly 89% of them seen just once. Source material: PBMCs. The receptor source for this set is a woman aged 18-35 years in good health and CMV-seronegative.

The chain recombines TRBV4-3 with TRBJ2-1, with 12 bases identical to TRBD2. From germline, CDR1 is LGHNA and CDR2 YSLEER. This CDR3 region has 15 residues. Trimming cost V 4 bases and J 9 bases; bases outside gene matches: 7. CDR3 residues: CASSRILAGGLEQFF. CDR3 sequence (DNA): TGCGCCAGCAGCCGAATCCTAGCGGGAGGGCTTGAGCAGTTCTTC.

The CDR3 loop reads CASSSGSLAPNEQYF. For the CDR3, the DNA is TGTGCCAGCAGTTCGGGATCGCTAGCGCCCAACGAGCAGTACTTC. This rearrangement joins TRBV28 to TRBJ2-7, with D maybe TRBD2 (6 bases). From germline, CDR1 is MDHEN and CDR2 SYDVKM. This CDR3 has 15 amino acids. Trimming cost V 4 bases and J 5 bases, with 18 bases left between them.

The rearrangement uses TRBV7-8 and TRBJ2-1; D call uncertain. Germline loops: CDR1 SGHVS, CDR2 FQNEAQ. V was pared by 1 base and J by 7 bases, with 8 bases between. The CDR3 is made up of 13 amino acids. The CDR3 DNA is TGTGCCAGCAGCTTAGGCCAGAAGAATGAGCAGTTCTTC. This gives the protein CASSLGQKNEQFF.

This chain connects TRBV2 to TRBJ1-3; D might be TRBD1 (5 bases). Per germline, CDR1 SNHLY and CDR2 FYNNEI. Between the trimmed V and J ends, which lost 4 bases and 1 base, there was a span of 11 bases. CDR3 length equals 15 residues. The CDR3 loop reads CASSGPGTSGNTIYF. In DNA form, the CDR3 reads TGTGCCAGCAGTGGGCCAGGGACTTCTGGAAACACCATATATTTT.

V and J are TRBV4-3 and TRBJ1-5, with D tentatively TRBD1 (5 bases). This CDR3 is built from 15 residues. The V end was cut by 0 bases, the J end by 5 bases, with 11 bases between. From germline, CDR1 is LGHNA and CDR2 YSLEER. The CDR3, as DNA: TGCGCCAGCAGCCAAGATCGGCAGGGCTATCAGCCCCAGCATTTT. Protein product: CASSQDRQGYQPQHF.

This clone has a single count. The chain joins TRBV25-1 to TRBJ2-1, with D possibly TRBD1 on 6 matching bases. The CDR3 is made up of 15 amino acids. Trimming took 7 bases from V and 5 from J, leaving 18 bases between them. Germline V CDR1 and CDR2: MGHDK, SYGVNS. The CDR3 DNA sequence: TGTGCCAGCACCGGTGCCCCAGGGGCTAACAATGAGCAGTTCTTC. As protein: CASTGAPGANNEQFF.

The CDR3 sequence is CASRSQWGGTGELFF. CDR3 sequence (DNA): TGTGCCAGCAGGTCCCAGTGGGGAGGGACCGGGGAGCTGTTTTTT. V is TRBV28 and J is TRBJ2-2; 7 bases map to TRBD2. The germline gives CDR1 MDHEN, CDR2 SYDVKM. CDR3 size: 15 residues. Trimming at V came to 6 bases and at J to 5 bases, leaving 9 bases not matched to a gene.

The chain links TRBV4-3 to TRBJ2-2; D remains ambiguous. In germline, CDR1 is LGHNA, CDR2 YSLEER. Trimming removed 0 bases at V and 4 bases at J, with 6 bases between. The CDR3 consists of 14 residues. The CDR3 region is CASSQDQVTGELFF. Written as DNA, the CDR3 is TGCGCCAGCAGCCAAGATCAGGTCACCGGGGAGCTGTTTTTT.